The 23 T cell receptor beta chains reported below all come from one sample, sequenced in a study of T cells after yellow fever vaccination. TCRdb reanalysed the 5' RACE reads using MiXCR and keeps one entry per CDR3 protein. The sample lists more than 350,000 distinct CDR3 sequences; 11% were seen once. Specimen: PBMCs, collected on the day of the first yellow fever vaccination. These receptors all come from a man younger than 30 who received the YFV17D yellow fever vaccine.

The CDR3, as DNA: TGTGCCAGCAGCTATTTGGGACAGGGGGCAGAGACCCAGTACTTC. This codes for CASSYLGQGAETQYF. The J gene is TRBJ2-5, the V gene TRBV11-2; 12 bases match TRBD1. This CDR3 spans 15 amino acids. CDR1 and CDR2 (germline): SGHAT, FQNNGV. Trimming cost V 4 bases and J 4 bases; bases outside gene matches: 4. Full variable domain (outside the CDR3, taken from reference TRBV11-2 and TRBJ2-5): EAGVAQSPRYKIIEKRQSVAFWCNPISGHATLYWYQQILGQGPKLLIQFQNNGVVDDSQLPKDRFSAERLKGVDSTLKIQPAKLEDSAVYLCASSYLGQGAETQYFGPGTRLLVL.

The chain joins TRBV7-2 to TRBJ2-5; D may be TRBD1 or TRBD2 (5 bases each). V lost 4 bases to trimming and J lost 5 bases, with 17 bases between them. Germline CDR1 SGHTA, CDR2 FQGNSA. The CDR3 is 15 residues long. The CDR3 sequence: CASSSGQGPRETQYF. The CDR3 nucleotides read TGTGCCAGCAGCTCCGGGCAGGGACCACGGGAGACCCAGTACTTC.

The chain carries TRBV4-3 and TRBJ2-3; 9 nucleotides agree with TRBD2. Germline CDR1 is LGHNA and CDR2 is YSLEER. The J segment lost 6 bases and the V segment lost 0 bases, leaving 13 bases of the junction unmatched. This CDR3 spans 18 amino acids. The CDR3 DNA sequence: TGCGCCAGCAGCCAAGATGTTTTGGCTAGCGGGGCTCGGGATACGCAGTATTTT. This gives the protein CASSQDVLASGARDTQYF.

The chain recombines TRBV20-1 with TRBJ2-5, with D hard to call. The CDR3 is 14 amino acids. V lost 3 bases and J lost 0, with 11 bases in between. Germline loops: CDR1 DFQATT, CDR2 SNEGSKA (reference sequence). The CDR3 reads CSASKRTYQETQYF. The CDR3, as DNA: TGCAGTGCTAGTAAACGGACGTACCAAGAGACCCAGTACTTC.

The J gene is TRBJ2-7, the V gene TRBV25-1; 10 nucleotides agree with TRBD1. Trimming took 3 bases from V and 0 from J; bases not matched to a gene: 5. This CDR3 is 16 amino acids long. Germline CDR1 and CDR2: MGHDK and SYGVNS. The CDR3 DNA reads as TGTGCCAGCAGTGAGCGGACAGGGGGAAACTCCTACGAGCAGTACTTC. Its translation: CASSERTGGNSYEQYF.

This chain uses TRBV5-6 with TRBJ2-3; D is perhaps TRBD2 (5 bases). V was clipped by 2 bases and J by 2 bases, with 12 bases between them. This CDR3 contains 15 residues. CDR1 and CDR2 (germline): SGHDT, YYEEEE. The CDR3 bases are TGTGCCAGCAGCTTAAGGCAGGACTTCACAGATACGCAGTATTTT. It encodes CASSLRQDFTDTQYF.

The table lists this clonotype with a few counts. V usage is TRBV15 and J usage is TRBJ2-3, with D perhaps TRBD2 (6 bases). The CDR3 totals 16 residues. Trimming left V 4 bases short and J 0 bases short, with 14 bases between. CDR1 LNHNV and CDR2 YYDKDF come from the germline V gene (reference sequence). CDR3 sequence reads: CATSTRDWGSTDTQYF. CDR3 bases: TGTGCCACCAGCACGAGGGACTGGGGAAGCACAGATACGCAGTATTTT.

This sequence joins TRBV10-3 and TRBJ2-5, with TRBD2 matching 11 bases. Germline trimming cut 10 bases from V and 3 bases from J; bases unmatched to any gene: 10. The CDR3 consists of 15 residues. The germline V gene has CDR1 ENHRY and CDR2 SYGVKD. The CDR3 region is CATGAPSGGKETQYF. The CDR3 nucleotides are TGTGCCACCGGGGCTCCTAGCGGGGGGAAAGAGACCCAGTACTTC.

The rearrangement links TRBV9 to TRBJ1-4, with a possible D match to TRBD1 (5 bases). Trimming took 0 bases from V and 7 from J, leaving 13 bases between them. Per germline, CDR1 SGDLS and CDR2 YYNGEE. The CDR3 runs to 15 residues. The CDR3 protein is CASSVEGRDGEKLFF. In DNA, the CDR3 is TGTGCCAGCAGCGTAGAAGGCAGGGACGGTGAAAAACTGTTTTTT.

The sample holds a few counts of this clonotype. J is TRBJ2-7 and V is TRBV9; D unclear. The V end lost 0 bases, the J end lost 2 bases, and 9 bases lay between the germline ends. CDR1 is SGDLS and CDR2 is YYNGEE in the germline V gene. The CDR3 runs 14 residues. For the CDR3, the DNA is TGTGCCAGCAGCGTAGACAGCAAGCCCTACGAGCAGTACTTC. Protein product: CASSVDSKPYEQYF.

With respect to this clonotype: A much more abundant neighbour one base away suggests this may be a read error. V gene TRBV20-1 combines with J gene TRBJ1-2, with D unclear. Germline CDR1 reads DFQATT; CDR2 reads SNEGSKA (reference sequence). The CDR3 loop spans 12 amino acids. CDR3 region: CSASRRDYGHTF. The CDR3, as DNA: TGCAGTGCTAGTCGGAGGGATTATGGCCACACCTTC.

This clonotype appeared a few times. Here the CDR3 DNA reads TGTGCCAGCAGCTGGGGGGGGGCCATGGAAGATACGCAGTATTTT. Its protein is CASSWGGAMEDTQYF. The chain links TRBV5-4 to TRBJ2-3, with D tentatively TRBD2 (7 bases). The CDR3 is made up of 15 amino acids. With 3 bases removed from V and 5 bases from J, the gap between germline ends came to 16 bases. Germline lookup yields CDR1 SGHNT and CDR2 YYREEE (reference sequence).

This clonotype was recorded a few times. J is TRBJ1-5 and V is TRBV11-2; TRBD1 agrees at 7 bases. Germline V gives CDR1 SGHAT, CDR2 FQNNGV. J was trimmed by 6 bases and V by 5 bases; bases with no gene match: 10. CDR3 length: 15 residues. For the CDR3, the DNA is TGTGCCAGCAGCAGCGGACAGGCGGGGCTTCAGCCCCAGCATTTT. It encodes CASSSGQAGLQPQHF.

This clonotype has ten or more counts. This rearrangement joins TRBV6-2 or TRBV6-3 to TRBJ2-7; D is unresolved. There are 14 residues in the CDR3. CDR1 MNHEY and CDR2 SVGEGT come from the germline V gene. Trimming cost V 0 bases and J 9 bases, with 15 bases left between them. As DNA, the CDR3 is TGTGCCAGCAGTTACTCGAGTGTCAGCCCGAGGCAGTACTTC. Protein product: CASSYSSVSPRQYF.

The chain combines TRBV4-1 with TRBJ1-1; a possible D gene is TRBD1 (5 bases). The CDR3 has 14 residues. The germline CDR1 and CDR2 sequences are MGHRA and YSYEKL. Deletions cut 4 bases from V and 5 bases from J, with 14 bases between. In DNA form, the CDR3 reads TGCGCCAGCAGCCCGCAGGGATCGGATACTGAAGCTTTCTTT. Protein sequence: CASSPQGSDTEAFF.

This chain joins TRBV5-1 and TRBJ1-4, with 9 bases that match TRBD1. Per the germline V gene, CDR1 is SGHRS and CDR2 is YFSETQ. The junction had 5 bases not matched to a gene; V was cut back by 4 bases and J by 7 bases. CDR3 length equals 14 residues. CDR3 protein: CASSPGQGFEKLFF. The CDR3 DNA is TGCGCCAGCAGCCCGGGACAGGGTTTTGAAAAACTGTTTTTT.

V and J are TRBV18 and TRBJ1-4, with D perhaps matching TRBD1 (5 bases). This CDR3 spans 17 amino acids. V was shortened by 1 base and J by 10 bases, with 22 bases between the two germline ends. CDR1 KGHSH and CDR2 LQKENI come from the germline V gene. The CDR3 region is CASSPQYGGRFAGKLFF. The DNA for the CDR3 is TGTGCCAGCTCACCACAATATGGGGGAAGATTTGCGGGAAAACTGTTTTTT.

This clonotype was seen more than once but under ten times. The V gene is TRBV5-1, the J gene TRBJ2-7; 12 positions agree with TRBD2. The V segment lost 4 bases and the J segment 6 bases; nucleotides outside the gene matches: 11. Germline values: CDR1 SGHRS, CDR2 YFSETQ. The CDR3 has 16 amino acids. CDR3 region: CASSPGLAGYSAEQYF. DNA of the CDR3: TGCGCCAGCAGCCCAGGACTAGCGGGGTATTCCGCCGAGCAGTACTTC.

This rearrangement joins TRBV27 to TRBJ1-6; D remains unclear. Trimming removed 4 bases at V and 0 bases at J, with 4 bases between. The CDR3 length is 14 residues. The germline gives CDR1 MNHEY, CDR2 SMNVEV (reference sequence). This CDR3 reads CASSSTSYNSPLHF. DNA of the CDR3: TGTGCCAGCAGTTCCACCTCCTATAATTCACCCCTCCACTTT.

Here the CDR3 DNA reads TGTGCCAGCAGTGACACCGTCGGGAGGGGAGAGCATTTT. This translates into CASSDTVGRGEHF. The chain uses TRBV6-2 or TRBV6-3 and TRBJ1-5; D is possibly TRBD1 (5 bases). CDR3 length: 13 residues. With 5 bases removed from V and 14 bases from J, the gap between germline ends came to 19 bases. Germline V gene lookup returns CDR1 MNHEY and CDR2 SVGEGT.

This clonotype appeared a few times. The genes are TRBV12-3 or TRBV12-4 and TRBJ1-6; D may be TRBD1 (6 bases). The CDR3 extends over 14 amino acids. V lost 4 bases, J lost 10 bases, and 14 bases lay in between. CDR3 coding DNA: TGTGCCAGCAGTTCCAACAGGGTTCACTCACCCCTCCACTTT. Protein product: CASSSNRVHSPLHF.

Concerning this clonotype: The junction departs from germline at one end; a sequencing error may be responsible. This chain links TRBV4-3 with TRBJ2-7; a possible D gene is TRBD2 (6 bases). The CDR3 sequence is 15 residues long. Germline V gene data show CDR1 as LGHNA and CDR2 as YSLEER. CDR3 DNA: TGCGCCAGCAGCCAAGATCGGGCAGGAGGGGTCGAGCATTACTTC. Translated, it gives CASSQDRAGGVEHYF.

The genes are TRBV7-9 and TRBJ1-2; the D is unclear. Trimming stripped 0 bases from V and 6 bases from J, with 5 bases between. CDR3 size: 12 residues. Germline assignment: CDR1 SEHNR and CDR2 FQNEAQ (reference sequence). This CDR3 is CASSLATHGYTF. The CDR3 DNA reads as TGTGCCAGCAGCTTAGCGACACATGGCTACACCTTC.